Listed here are 12 T cell receptor beta chains from one sample, sequenced in a study of T cell responses to AZD1222 COVID-19 vaccine. Measured with immunoSEQ multiplex PCR; TCRdb has only the in-frame clones, and not every one. The sample lists 67,000 or so clones; 84% were seen once. Here the sequenced sample was peripheral blood, taken on day 0 of AZD1222 vaccination. The source is an adult in good health.

This chain links TRBV5-1 with TRBJ1-5; 10 bases are shared with TRBD1. The trim removed 4 bases at V and 6 bases at J, leaving 4 bases unmatched. Germline-derived CDR1 and CDR2 are SGHRS and YFSETQ. The CDR3 loop spans 14 amino acids. Written as DNA, the CDR3 is TGCGCCAGCAGCCCCGGGACAGGGGTTCAGCCCCAGCATTTT. This sequence encodes CASSPGTGVQPQHF.

The chain joins TRBV11-2 to TRBJ2-7; D not resolved. With 7 bases removed from V and 4 bases from J, the gap between germline ends came to 17 bases. This CDR3 region has 14 residues. Germline V CDR1 and CDR2: SGHAT, FQNNGV. CDR3 amino acids: CASNRAARLYEQYF. CDR3 sequence (DNA): TGTGCCAGCAATCGGGCCGCCCGTCTATACGAGCAGTACTTC.

A word on this clone: Other nucleotide sequences in the sample specify the same CDR3. The chain recombines TRBV7-9 with TRBJ1-2; D ambiguous. The CDR3 is 12 residues long. Germline CDR1 reads SEHNR; CDR2 reads FQNEAQ (reference sequence). Trimming shortened V by 1 base and J by 4 bases, and 4 bases separated the two germline ends. CDR3 DNA sequence: TGTGCCAGCAGCTTAGAGGGCTATGGCTACACCTTC. The encoded protein is CASSLEGYGYTF. The variable domain in full, completed from reference TRBV7-9 and TRBJ1-2, reads DTGVSQNPRHKITKRGQNVTFRCDPISEHNRLYWYRQTLGQGPEFLTYFQNEAQLEKSRLLSDRFSAERPKGSFSTLEIQRTEQGDSAMYLCASSLEGYGYTFGSGTRLTVV.

The chain combines TRBV3-1 (or the pseudogene TRBV3-2) with TRBJ1-1, with a weak D call TRBD1 (6 bases). V shed 3 bases and J shed 4 bases, with 9 bases lying between them. Germline V lookup: CDR1 LGHDT, CDR2 YNNKEL (reference sequence). CDR3 length equals 13 residues. In nucleotides, the CDR3 is TGTGCCAGCAGCCAGGGACATGGCACTGAAGCTTTCTTT. Translating gives CASSQGHGTEAFF.

This clone has more than one count but fewer than ten. V usage is TRBV4-3 and J usage is TRBJ2-1; D is perhaps TRBD1 (6 bases). V was clipped by 0 bases and J by 2 bases, with 14 bases between them. The germline gives CDR1 LGHNA, CDR2 YSLEER. The CDR3 is 17 residues long. This CDR3 is CASSQDRWAGAYNEQFF. The DNA of the CDR3 is TGCGCCAGCAGCCAAGATCGGTGGGCAGGGGCCTACAATGAGCAGTTCTTC.

V and J are TRBV28 and TRBJ2-5; 7 nucleotides agree with TRBD1. The CDR3 covers 13 residues. CDR1 MDHEN and CDR2 SYDVKM come from the germline V gene. V gave up 7 bases and J gave up 5 bases; unmatched junction bases: 7. CDR3 bases: TGTGCCAGCATGAGGGGACAGCGGGAGACCCAGTACTTC. Its protein product is CASMRGQRETQYF.

The CDR3 DNA follows: TGTGCCAGCAGGCTCTCAGTCTCTGGAAACACCATATATTTT. It translates to CASRLSVSGNTIYF. This chain joins TRBV7-9 and TRBJ1-3; the D is unclear. CDR3 size: 14 residues. The V gene lost 6 bases and the J gene lost 0 bases, with 9 bases spanning the gap. Looked up from germline, CDR1 is SEHNR and CDR2 is FQNEAQ (reference sequence). Full variable domain (outside the CDR3, taken from reference TRBV7-9 and TRBJ1-3): DTGVSQNPRHKITKRGQNVTFRCDPISEHNRLYWYRQTLGQGPEFLTYFQNEAQLEKSRLLSDRFSAERPKGSFSTLEIQRTEQGDSAMYLCASRLSVSGNTIYFGEGSWLTVV.

This sequence joins TRBV5-6 and TRBJ1-2; maybe TRBD1 (6 bases). Germline lookup yields CDR1 SGHDT and CDR2 YYEEEE. V was trimmed by 7 bases and J by 2 bases, leaving 9 bases between them. This CDR3 has 12 amino acids. CDR3 DNA: TGTGCCAGCCACACAGGGAACTATGGCTACACCTTC. Translation gives CASHTGNYGYTF.

The V call is TRBV5-1, the J call TRBJ1-4; 7 nucleotides match TRBD1. Germline V gene lookup returns CDR1 SGHRS and CDR2 YFSETQ. Trimming at V came to 3 bases and at J to 8 bases, leaving 10 bases not matched to a gene. The CDR3 length is 15 residues. In nucleotides, the CDR3 is TGCGCCAGCAGCTCGGGGACAGCCCGGGACGAAAAACTGTTTTTT. Translated, it gives CASSSGTARDEKLFF.

J is TRBJ1-4 and V is TRBV5-1; D gene uncertain. The V gene's germline CDR1 is SGHRS and CDR2 YFSETQ. Trimming removed 4 bases from V and 0 bases from J, with 4 bases in between. The CDR3 has 13 residues. The CDR3 spells CASSQTTNEKLFF. The CDR3 DNA sequence: TGCGCCAGCAGCCAAACAACTAATGAAAAACTGTTTTTT.

This rearrangement joins TRBV6-1 to TRBJ1-1; D may be TRBD1 (5 bases). The CDR3 runs to 13 residues. The ends were cut back, 2 bases at V and 3 bases at J, with 7 bases in the middle. CDR1 is MNHNS, CDR2 SASEGT, per germline. CDR3 in amino acids: CASSETGHTEAFF. CDR3 bases: TGTGCCAGCAGTGAAACGGGGCACACTGAAGCTTTCTTT.

The V call is TRBV24-1, the J call TRBJ2-4; TRBD1 is a possible D gene (5 bases). V shed 4 bases and J shed 7 bases, with 7 bases lying between them. The germline V gene has CDR1 KGHDR and CDR2 SFDVKD. The CDR3 consists of 12 residues. CDR3 sequence: CATSEGANIQYF. As DNA, the CDR3 is TGTGCCACCAGTGAAGGGGCGAACATTCAGTACTTC.